This TCR beta chain was observed in a study of human T cells and chemical hapten exposure. The library tagged individual cDNA molecules with unique molecular identifiers. A single record per CDR3 protein comes from TCRdb applying MiXCR to the RACE reads. The table has around 42,000 distinct CDR3 sequences, roughly 12% seen once. This clonotype was found many times. As to time point: pre-sensitization, week 0. Specified treatment: therapeutic diphenylcyclopropenone sensitization with weekly scalp DPC. Between the trimmed V and J ends, which lost 6 bases and 10 bases, there was a span of 7 bases. The germline V gene encodes CDR1 MDHEN and CDR2 SYDVKM. The CDR3 spans 10 residues.

This specimen was whole blood, taken in connection with sensitization to the hapten diphenylcyclopropenone (DPC). The sequence came from a woman aged 25 to 45 with alopecia areata. Some clones in this sample may be carry-over from other donors' samples. V gene TRBV28 combines with J gene TRBJ1-3; D gene ambiguous. The CDR3 loop reads CASSGDTIYF. CDR3 in DNA: TGTGCCAGCAGCGGAGATACCATATATTTT. Together with reference TRBV28 and TRBJ1-3, the CDR3 gives the full variable domain: DVKVTQSSRYLVKRTGEKVFLECVQDMDHENMFWYRQDPGLGLRLIYFSYDVKMKEKGDIPEGYSVSREKKERFSLILESASTNQTSMYLCASSGDTIYFGEGSWLTVV.